This T cell receptor beta chain was retrieved from a study of OX40 agonist ivuxolimab in advanced cancers. General study points: On average, CD8+ T cells had more expanded clones than CD4+.

About this clone: Its antigen remains unidentified.

Produced via immunoSEQ multiplex PCR; TCRdb's table is partial and in-frame only. The sample records approximately 74,000 clones, about 85% being singletons. The length of the CDR3 is 18 residues. Germline V gives CDR1 SGHNT, CDR2 YYREEE (reference sequence). The junction had 9 bases not matched to a gene; V was cut back by 3 bases and J by 0 bases. The V call is TRBV5-4, the J call TRBJ2-6; 7 nucleotides match TRBD2. Sample: CD4+ or CD8+ T cells sorted from blood, taken in a trial of the OX40 agonist ivuxolimab. This sequence originates from an adult with an advanced solid tumor such as melanoma, head and neck, liver or kidney cancer. The CDR3 sequence: CASSWPGTTISGANVLTF. The CDR3 coding sequence is TGTGCCAGCAGCTGGCCCGGGACTACCATCTCTGGGGCCAACGTCCTGACTTTC. The complete variable domain, with remaining parts taken from reference TRBV5-4 and TRBJ2-6, reads ETGVTQSPTHLIKTRGQQVTLRCSSQSGHNTVSWYQQALGQGPQFIFQYYREEENGRGNFPPRFSGLQFPNYSSELNVNALELDDSALYLCASSWPGTTISGANVLTFGAGSRLTVL.